This T cell receptor beta chain originates from a study of control samples from healthy donors and cancer patients. The repertoire was sequenced with immunoSEQ multiplex PCR; TCRdb's copy has only in-frame clones and lacks some. The sample has about 160,000 clones, 94% seen once. The source is a middle-aged woman in good health. Material for sequencing was blood.

Here the CDR3 reads CASSSFSRDREAFF. CDR3 sequence (DNA): TGTGCCAGCAGCTCCTTTTCCAGGGACAGGGAAGCTTTCTTT. V gene TRBV7-8 combines with J gene TRBJ1-1, with TRBD1 matching 8 bases. Per the germline V gene, CDR1 is SGHVS and CDR2 is FQNEAQ. The V segment lost 4 bases and the J segment 8 bases; nucleotides outside the gene matches: 9. The length of the CDR3 is 14 residues.